Listed here are 19 T cell receptor beta chains from one sample, sequenced in a study of T-cell memory formation after mild COVID-19. One entry per CDR3 protein, called by TCRdb with MiXCR from the 5' RACE reads. The sample includes roughly 150,000 distinct CDR3 sequences, about 25% of them seen just once. The sample consisted of PBMCs or a T cell subset sorted from them (not recorded which). Receptors originate from an adult woman who had mild COVID-19 (a few samples of this study predate the infection). Cell type and time point are not known.

The rearrangement joins TRBV7-6 to TRBJ2-7, with 7 bases aligning to TRBD1. The J segment lost 0 bases and the V segment lost 5 bases, leaving 7 bases of the junction unmatched. The CDR3 is 15 residues long. Germline V gene data show CDR1 as SGHVS and CDR2 as FNYEAQ. CDR3 residues: CASSPTGQSSYEQYF. The DNA for the CDR3 is TGTGCCAGCAGCCCTACGGGACAGAGCTCCTACGAGCAGTACTTC.

This clonotype was seen a handful of times. The chain combines TRBV9 with TRBJ2-1; D is unresolved. Trimming took off 3 bases at V and 5 bases at J, with 3 bases between the two ends. From germline, CDR1 is SGDLS and CDR2 YYNGEE. The CDR3 length is 11 residues. This CDR3 reads CASSAHNEQFF. DNA of the CDR3: TGTGCCAGCAGCGCACACAATGAGCAGTTCTTC.

The chain links TRBV7-2 to TRBJ1-4; D gene ambiguous. This CDR3 has 12 amino acids. Trimming shortened V by 3 bases and J by 3 bases, and 2 bases separated the two germline ends. CDR1 is SGHTA, CDR2 FQGNSA, per germline. CDR3 in DNA: TGTGCCAGCAGCTTCCCTAATGAAAAACTGTTTTTT. Translated, it gives CASSFPNEKLFF.

This clonotype was seen ten or more times. This chain connects TRBV4-2 to TRBJ2-7, with D possibly TRBD2 on 6 matching bases. Trimming stripped 0 bases from V and 4 bases from J, with 13 bases between. Germline CDR1 reads LGHNA; CDR2 reads YNFKEQ. The CDR3 covers 15 residues. The CDR3 DNA is TGTGCCAGCAGCCAAGATGGGACTCACCGGTACGAGCAGTACTTC. It translates to CASSQDGTHRYEQYF.

V is TRBV5-1 and J is TRBJ2-6, with unresolved D. The V and J ends lost 0 bases and 0 bases respectively, with 10 bases between them. The CDR3 extends over 17 amino acids. Per the germline V gene, CDR1 is SGHRS and CDR2 is YFSETQ. The CDR3 spells CASSLEAVASGANVLTF. DNA of the CDR3: TGCGCCAGCAGCTTGGAGGCAGTAGCCTCTGGGGCCAACGTCCTGACTTTC.

The gene calls are TRBV7-8 and TRBJ2-5; D is unclear. The germline V gene encodes CDR1 SGHVS and CDR2 FQNEAQ. CDR3 length equals 14 residues. Trimming stripped 1 base from V and 0 bases from J, with 6 bases between. For the CDR3, the DNA is TGTGCCAGCAGCTTAGATACGAACCAAGAGACCCAGTACTTC. Its translation: CASSLDTNQETQYF.

This clonotype was seen just once. V is TRBV5-5 and J is TRBJ2-7; D gene unclear. The CDR3 totals 14 residues. Trimming left V 0 bases short and J 2 bases short, with 9 bases between. Germline values: CDR1 SGHKS, CDR2 YYEKEE (reference sequence). CDR3 bases: TGTGCCAGCAGCTTGGATGTCTTGACCTACGAGCAGTACTTC. This sequence encodes CASSLDVLTYEQYF. The variable domain in full, completed from reference TRBV5-5 and TRBJ2-7, reads DAGVTQSPTHLIKTRGQQVTLRCSPISGHKSVSWYQQVLGQGPQFIFQYYEKEERGRGNFPDRFSARQFPNYSSELNVNALLLGDSALYLCASSLDVLTYEQYFGPGTRLTVT.

This sequence joins TRBV24-1 and TRBJ2-1, with a tentative D call TRBD2 (6 bases). Germline CDR1 KGHDR, CDR2 SFDVKD. The CDR3 runs 15 residues. Trimming stripped 4 bases from V and 6 bases from J, with 15 bases between. CDR3 protein: CATSENLDYTNEQFF. CDR3 DNA sequence: TGTGCCACCAGTGAAAACCTGGACTACACCAATGAGCAGTTCTTC.

This clonotype was recorded a few times. The rearrangement uses TRBV12-3 or TRBV12-4 and TRBJ1-2; tentatively, D is TRBD1 (5 bases). Between the trimmed V and J ends, which lost 5 bases and 8 bases, there was a span of 12 bases. The CDR3 has 12 amino acids. The CDR3 DNA sequence: TGTGCCAGCAGTGCTGGGGCATCCGGCTACACCTTC. Translated: CASSAGASGYTF.

This clonotype was observed at least ten times. This chain uses TRBV19 with TRBJ1-1; D gene uncertain. Germline CDR1 reads LNHDA; CDR2 reads SQIVND (reference sequence). CDR3 length equals 14 residues. The V end lost 5 bases, the J end lost 6 bases, and 16 bases lay between the germline ends. This CDR3 is CASSVASGVPEAFF. The CDR3 DNA follows: TGTGCCAGTAGTGTGGCCTCGGGTGTTCCTGAAGCTTTCTTT. Supplemented by reference TRBV19 and TRBJ1-1, the full variable domain reads DGGITQSPKYLFRKEGQNVTLSCEQNLNHDAMYWYRQDPGQGLRLIYYSQIVNDFQKGDIAEGYSVSREKKESFPLTVTSAQKNPTAFYLCASSVASGVPEAFFGQGTRLTVV.

The V and J genes are TRBV7-9 and TRBJ2-7; 12 nucleotides align to TRBD1. Germline assignment: CDR1 SEHNR and CDR2 FQNEAQ (reference sequence). The CDR3 sequence is 15 residues long. Trimming removed 3 bases from V and 5 bases from J; junction bases left unmatched: 5. The CDR3 sequence: CASSFPGQGANEQYF. The CDR3 DNA reads TGTGCCAGCAGCTTCCCGGGACAGGGGGCCAACGAGCAGTACTTC.

This chain links TRBV19 with TRBJ2-7; no clear D gene. Germline lookup yields CDR1 LNHDA and CDR2 SQIVND (reference sequence). V was trimmed by 5 bases and J by 3 bases, leaving 11 bases between them. The CDR3 consists of 13 residues. CDR3 coding DNA: TGTGCCAGTAGTGCCTCAAGGAACTACGAGCAGTACTTC. Encoded protein: CASSASRNYEQYF.

This clonotype occurred once. The chain carries TRBV11-2 and TRBJ1-2; unclear D gene. V was pared by 5 bases and J by 3 bases, with 10 bases between. This CDR3 has 13 amino acids. Germline CDR1 reads SGHAT; CDR2 reads FQNNGV. The CDR3 coding sequence is TGTGCCAGCAGCGACCAGGCGCACTATGGCTACACCTTC. As protein: CASSDQAHYGYTF.

This clonotype turned up a few times. The chain couples TRBV25-1 to TRBJ1-2; D is unresolved. Trimming pared 1 base from V and 4 bases from J, leaving 7 bases between. Germline V gene lookup returns CDR1 MGHDK and CDR2 SYGVNS. The CDR3 contains 13 residues. The CDR3 reads CASSESVGYGYTF. CDR3 DNA: TGTGCCAGCAGTGAATCAGTTGGCTATGGCTACACCTTC.

There are a few counts of this clonotype. J is TRBJ1-1 and V is TRBV7-9; D remains ambiguous. The CDR3 length is 13 residues. With 6 bases removed from V and 3 bases from J, the gap between germline ends came to 11 bases. The V gene's germline CDR1 is SEHNR and CDR2 FQNEAQ (reference sequence). The CDR3 DNA sequence: TGTGCCAGCAGTTTGGTGGGGTACACTGAAGCTTTCTTT. Amino acids: CASSLVGYTEAFF.

V is TRBV4-1 and J is TRBJ2-3; D possibly corresponds to TRBD1 (6 bases). CDR1 and CDR2 from the germline V gene are MGHRA and YSYEKL. The CDR3 contains 15 residues. V lost 4 bases to trimming and J lost 0 bases, with 11 bases between them. CDR3: CASSRTVTSTDTQYF. CDR3 coding DNA: TGCGCCAGCAGCCGGACAGTGACTAGCACAGATACGCAGTATTTT.

The genes are TRBV9 and TRBJ2-7; possibly TRBD2 for D (6 bases). Germline CDR1 is SGDLS and CDR2 is YYNGEE. Between the trimmed V and J ends, which lost 0 bases and 5 bases, there was a span of 12 bases. CDR3 length equals 14 residues. CDR3 sequence reads: CASSVAGEANEQYF. The CDR3, as DNA: TGTGCCAGCAGCGTAGCTGGGGAGGCAAACGAGCAGTACTTC.

This clonotype has only a few counts. The rearrangement uses TRBV5-1 and TRBJ2-1; TRBD2 matches at 9 bases. CDR1 and CDR2 from the germline V gene are SGHRS and YFSETQ. The J segment lost 3 bases and the V segment lost 3 bases, leaving 10 bases of the junction unmatched. The CDR3 is made up of 17 amino acids. The CDR3 nucleotides are TGCGCCAGCAGCTCCGCTTGGGCGCGGGGGGGCTACAATGAGCAGTTCTTC. Protein sequence: CASSSAWARGGYNEQFF.

The chain couples TRBV7-9 to TRBJ2-7, with a possible D match to TRBD2 (6 bases). Germline V CDR1 and CDR2: SEHNR, FQNEAQ (reference sequence). The ends were cut back, 4 bases at V and 3 bases at J, with 13 bases in the middle. The length of the CDR3 is 14 residues. The CDR3 is CASSSGLNNYEQYF. The CDR3 coding sequence is TGTGCCAGCAGCTCGGGACTCAACAACTACGAGCAGTACTTC.